The 25 T cell receptor beta chains reported below all come from one sample, sequenced in a study of T cell responses to AZD1222 COVID-19 vaccine. Method: immunoSEQ multiplex PCR; TCRdb's copy keeps in-frame clones and lacks some. Altogether 120,000 to 150,000 clones are present, approximately 91% being singletons, with the ten largest covering 1.9%. Sequenced material: peripheral blood, taken 28 days after the second AZD1222 dose. The receptor source for this set is an adult who received the AZD1222 COVID-19 vaccine.

The rearrangement links TRBV5-6 to TRBJ1-4; D is unresolved. The CDR3 sequence is 15 residues long. CDR1 is SGHDT, CDR2 YYEEEE, per germline. Trimming shortened V by 1 base and J by 0 bases, and 7 bases separated the two germline ends. As DNA, the CDR3 is TGTGCCAGCAGCTTGCTACGTGCAACTAATGAAAAACTGTTTTTT. It encodes CASSLLRATNEKLFF.

This chain connects TRBV11-2 to TRBJ2-7, with a tentative D call TRBD1 (6 bases). CDR3 length: 13 amino acids. CDR1 is SGHAT and CDR2 is FQNNGV in the germline V gene. With 7 bases removed from V and 2 bases from J, the gap between germline ends came to 12 bases. The CDR3 region has the DNA TGTGCCAGCAAGAGAGGGGGAGCCTACGAGCAGTACTTC. Its protein is CASKRGGAYEQYF. The entire variable domain, with the rest obtained from reference TRBV11-2 and TRBJ2-7, is as follows: EAGVAQSPRYKIIEKRQSVAFWCNPISGHATLYWYQQILGQGPKLLIQFQNNGVVDDSQLPKDRFSAERLKGVDSTLKIQPAKLEDSAVYLCASKRGGAYEQYFGPGTRLTVT.

V is TRBV5-1 and J is TRBJ1-1; D remains unclear. The V gene's germline CDR1 is SGHRS and CDR2 YFSETQ. This CDR3 spans 13 amino acids. V gave up 1 base and J gave up 1 base, with 5 bases separating them. CDR3 in DNA: TGCGCCAGCAGCTTGCTGGGGAACACTGAAGCTTTCTTT. It is translated as CASSLLGNTEAFF.

The V call is TRBV18, the J call TRBJ2-1; 8 nucleotides agree with TRBD2. The CDR3 length is 14 residues. V lost 2 bases and J lost 5; bases outside the gene matches: 2. CDR1 KGHSH and CDR2 LQKENI come from the germline V gene. The CDR3 coding sequence is TGTGCCAGCTCACCAGGCGGGAGGAACAATGAGCAGTTCTTC. It is translated as CASSPGGRNNEQFF.

The rearrangement uses TRBV27 and TRBJ1-1, with a tentative D call TRBD1 (5 bases). This CDR3 has 14 amino acids. The germline V gene encodes CDR1 MNHEY and CDR2 SMNVEV (reference sequence). Between the trimmed V and J ends, which lost 4 bases and 2 bases, there was a span of 11 bases. The CDR3 is CASSSQTENTEAFF. CDR3 nucleotides: TGTGCCAGCAGTTCCCAGACAGAAAACACTGAAGCTTTCTTT.

The rearrangement joins TRBV12-3 or TRBV12-4 to TRBJ1-1, with 7 positions matching TRBD1. Trimming removed 8 bases from V and 4 bases from J; junction bases left unmatched: 4. The length of the CDR3 is 12 residues. CDR3 bases: TGTGCCAGCTCCACAGGGGTCACTGAAGCTTTCTTT. Its protein is CASSTGVTEAFF.

This chain joins TRBV5-1 and TRBJ2-3; 7 nucleotides match TRBD2. The CDR3 is 15 residues long. Germline CDR1 is SGHRS and CDR2 is YFSETQ. V lost 1 base, J lost 1 base, and 3 bases stayed unmatched. The CDR3 bases are TGCGCCAGCAGCTTGCCTGCGGGAGGCACAGATACGCAGTATTTT. This translates into CASSLPAGGTDTQYF.

This chain connects TRBV11-2 to TRBJ1-2; D remains unclear. The CDR3 has 13 amino acids. Germline values: CDR1 SGHAT, CDR2 FQNNGV. Trimming removed 2 bases at V and 7 bases at J, with 11 bases between. For the CDR3, the DNA is TGTGCCAGCAGCTTAAGTCCCCCCCGTGGCTACACCTTC. As protein: CASSLSPPRGYTF.

The chain uses TRBV5-1 and TRBJ2-3; 9 bases align to TRBD2. V was clipped by 3 bases and J by 2 bases; unmatched bases: 7. In germline, CDR1 is SGHRS, CDR2 YFSETQ. There are 16 residues in the CDR3. This CDR3 reads CASSSRGTSYTDTQYF. The CDR3 bases are TGCGCCAGCAGCTCCAGAGGGACTAGCTACACAGATACGCAGTATTTT.

The chain couples TRBV7-2 to TRBJ1-2; D perhaps matches TRBD1 (5 bases). CDR3 size: 17 residues. The germline V and J ends were trimmed by 0 bases and 0 bases, with 14 bases remaining between them. Germline CDR1 and CDR2: SGHTA and FQGNSA. The CDR3 DNA follows: TGTGCCAGCAGCTTAGCAGGGGCGGTTGGAGCTAACTATGGCTACACCTTC. This sequence encodes CASSLAGAVGANYGYTF.

The V gene is TRBV6-1, the J gene TRBJ2-4, with a weak D call TRBD2 (6 bases). CDR3 length equals 14 residues. V lost 3 bases and J lost 6, with 12 bases in between. Per the germline V gene, CDR1 is MNHNS and CDR2 is SASEGT. CDR3 residues: CASSDPGVGNIQYF. The CDR3 coding sequence is TGTGCCAGCAGTGACCCGGGGGTGGGAAACATTCAGTACTTC.

This rearrangement joins TRBV18 to TRBJ2-3; D is possibly TRBD1 (5 bases). With 8 bases removed from V and 2 bases from J, the gap between germline ends came to 11 bases. The CDR3 has 13 residues. Germline assignment: CDR1 KGHSH and CDR2 LQKENI. The chain's CDR3 is CASTRQTTDTQYF. The DNA for the CDR3 is TGTGCCAGCACGCGACAGACCACAGATACGCAGTATTTT.

The rearrangement uses TRBV7-9 and TRBJ1-5, with TRBD1 as a possible D gene (5 bases). The CDR3 spans 14 residues. V was pared by 5 bases and J by 10 bases, with 18 bases between. Germline values: CDR1 SEHNR, CDR2 FQNEAQ (reference sequence). The CDR3 protein is CASSRGTALHPQHF. The CDR3, as DNA: TGTGCCAGCAGCCGTGGGACGGCCCTTCACCCCCAGCATTTT.

This rearrangement joins TRBV19 to TRBJ2-1, with D perhaps matching TRBD1 (6 bases). The CDR3 length is 14 residues. V shed 7 bases and J shed 5 bases, with 15 bases lying between them. CDR1 is LNHDA, CDR2 SQIVND, per germline (reference sequence). CDR3 sequence: CASNLYHRDNEQFF. CDR3 coding DNA: TGTGCCAGTAACCTCTACCACAGGGACAATGAGCAGTTCTTC.

This rearrangement joins TRBV19 to TRBJ1-4, with D maybe TRBD1 (5 bases). Germline assignment: CDR1 LNHDA and CDR2 SQIVND (reference sequence). The CDR3 covers 14 residues. V was pared by 5 bases and J by 6 bases, with 13 bases between. The chain's CDR3 is CASSPRARDEKLFF. CDR3 bases: TGTGCCAGTAGTCCCAGGGCGCGGGATGAAAAACTGTTTTTT.

The chain couples TRBV9 to TRBJ2-3; the D gene could be TRBD1 or TRBD2 (6 bases each). The CDR3 contains 15 residues. V was cut by 0 bases and J by 2 bases, with 10 bases left in between. Germline CDR1 and CDR2: SGDLS and YYNGEE. Written as DNA, the CDR3 is TGTGCCAGCAGCGTAGTAGGGGGGATCACAGATACGCAGTATTTT. Translated, it gives CASSVVGGITDTQYF.

Judged by abundance, this clone is medium-sized (0.01 to 0.1%). The V gene is TRBV12-3 or TRBV12-4, the J gene TRBJ1-1; D unclear. The CDR3 extends over 12 amino acids. Between the trimmed V and J ends, which lost 6 bases and 5 bases, there was a span of 10 bases. CDR3 protein: CASRDRSTEAFF. CDR3 sequence (DNA): TGTGCCAGCAGGGATAGGTCAACTGAAGCTTTCTTT.

This chain's CDR3 is CASSPPDSFNYGYTF. The CDR3 DNA reads as TGTGCCAGCTCACCCCCGGACAGCTTCAACTATGGCTACACCTTC. The rearrangement links TRBV18 to TRBJ1-2; D perhaps matches TRBD1 (6 bases). CDR1 and CDR2 (germline): KGHSH, LQKENI. Trimming shortened V by 3 bases and J by 2 bases, and 13 bases separated the two germline ends. This CDR3 has 15 residues.

The chain has TRBV2 and TRBJ1-4; TRBD1 is a possible D gene (5 bases). Germline-derived CDR1 and CDR2 are SNHLY and FYNNEI. Trimming stripped 7 bases from V and 4 bases from J, with 16 bases between. This CDR3 is built from 15 residues. In nucleotides, the CDR3 is TGTGCCAGCACTGCGGTGTCTGGGGGTAATGAAAAACTGTTTTTT. It specifies CASTAVSGGNEKLFF.

In its sample, this clone was seen once. V usage is TRBV29-1 and J usage is TRBJ1-1, with D uncertain. V shed 1 base and J shed 0 bases, with 9 bases lying between them. The CDR3 contains 14 residues. Germline CDR1 is SQVTM and CDR2 is ANQGSEA. CDR3 nucleotides: TGCAGCGTTGAAGTTCCCGCCCTGAACACTGAAGCTTTCTTT. Translated: CSVEVPALNTEAFF.

This clone has only a few counts. The chain recombines TRBV9 with TRBJ2-2, with no clear D. The CDR3 extends over 13 amino acids. Trimming stripped 4 bases from V and 1 base from J, with 5 bases between. Per the germline V gene, CDR1 is SGDLS and CDR2 is YYNGEE. CDR3 in amino acids: CASSPKNTGELFF. Written as DNA, the CDR3 is TGTGCCAGCAGCCCCAAGAACACCGGGGAGCTGTTTTTT.

The chain recombines TRBV4-2 with TRBJ1-2; D possibly corresponds to TRBD1 (5 bases). Looked up from germline, CDR1 is LGHNA and CDR2 is YNFKEQ. CDR3 length: 15 amino acids. V was shortened by 0 bases and J by 6 bases, with 14 bases between the two germline ends. The CDR3 DNA reads as TGTGCCAGCAGCCAAGAGGAGGGGTCCGTTGATGGCTACACCTTC. Amino acids: CASSQEEGSVDGYTF.

This clone was found a few times. The chain uses TRBV2 and TRBJ2-1, with D perhaps TRBD2 (5 bases). Germline-derived CDR1 and CDR2 are SNHLY and FYNNEI. V lost 5 bases to trimming and J lost 0 bases, with 14 bases between them. CDR3 size: 16 residues. CDR3 loop: CASSWISESSYNEQFF. CDR3 nucleotide sequence: TGTGCCAGCAGTTGGATTAGCGAGAGCTCCTACAATGAGCAGTTCTTC.

V gene TRBV9 combines with J gene TRBJ1-1; 10 bases align to TRBD1. This CDR3 region has 15 residues. The V and J ends lost 4 bases and 5 bases, in that order; junction bases with no gene match: 8. Germline CDR1 is SGDLS and CDR2 is YYNGEE. The CDR3 is CASSPRDRGRTEAFF. The CDR3 DNA reads as TGTGCCAGCAGCCCTAGGGACAGGGGACGGACTGAAGCTTTCTTT. The whole variable domain, remainder taken from reference TRBV9 and TRBJ1-1, is DSGVTQTPKHLITATGQRVTLRCSPRSGDLSVYWYQQSLDQGLQFLIQYYNGEERAKGNILERFSAQQFPDLHSELNLSSLELGDSALYFCASSPRDRGRTEAFFGQGTRLTVV.

J is TRBJ1-3 and V is TRBV5-1, with D perhaps matching TRBD1 (5 bases). V gave up 5 bases and J gave up 0 bases, with 9 bases separating them. The CDR3 has 14 residues. CDR1 is SGHRS and CDR2 is YFSETQ in the germline V gene. As DNA, the CDR3 is TGCGCCAGCAGACCTCAGGGCTCTGGAAACACCATATATTTT. Its translation: CASRPQGSGNTIYF.